This T cell receptor (beta chain) was captured in a study of CD8 T cells in Susac syndrome (dated by TCRdb to the late 2010s). For the study in its entirety: Repertoire sequencing was used to test whether CD8+ T cell activation and differentiation in Susac syndrome was antigen driven. Clonality of the CD8+ T cell repertoire was compared between around 13 healthy donors, approximately 14 Susac syndrome patients and roughly 16 multiple sclerosis patients.

Peripheral blood CD8+ and CD4+ T cells from healthy donors, Susac syndrome patients and multiple sclerosis patients were profiled using high-throughput TCR beta sequencing. The multiple sclerosis controls were treatment-naive patients who had stable or active relapsing-remitting disease and met the revised McDonald criteria. Bulk CD8+ and CD4+ T cells were purified by magnetic negative isolation, whereas CD8+ TEMRA cells were enriched by FACS. Blood was collected in EDTA tubes and processed within 24 hours, with PBMCs isolated through density gradient centrifugation. PBMCs destined for TCR sequencing were cryopreserved in liquid nitrogen and later thawed in a 37 °C water bath. Purity of sorted or isolated CD4+, CD8+ and CD8+ TEMRA cells was at least 90%. Cut back by 1 base and 6 bases, the V and J ends lie 10 bases apart. Counted from cysteine to phenylalanine, this CDR3 has 14 amino acids. Here the CDR3 DNA is all that survives: 42 bases in frame from base 1.

Comment on this clonotype: The target of this receptor is not known. No much larger clonotype is one base removed from it; base qualities were not supplied.

The paper's findings and limits, for the study overall: The TCR sequencing and HLA analysis was acknowledged to have included a relatively small number of individuals.

RNA was extracted with the RNeasy kit and about 0.5 to 1 ug was reverse transcribed using random hexamers. TCR beta CDR3 regions were amplified with the immunoSEQ multiplex PCR assay covering 54 Vbeta and 13 Jbeta segments. PCR amplification bias was corrected by using a synthetic template baseline for primer optimization and computational correction. On the study's bioinformatics: Reads were assigned to V, D and J genes according to IMGT and analyzed in immunoSEQ Analyzer, with only productive sequences retained. Clonality was computed as one minus Shannon entropy normalized by log2 of the number of productive unique sequences. Public and private clones were assessed among the 100 most prevalent clones of each patient and control. Clones were defined as Susac-specific if absent from the healthy and MS cohorts, from 1052 published viral clones and from other ImmuneACCESS disease sequences. The raw public data were reprocessed by TCRdb itself: fastp quality trimming at Q25, MiXCR clonotype calling, in-frame beta chains only. Rows are combined by CDR3 protein, so each entry shows the most common genes and DNA. The authors' filters were not applied to this entry. The sample contains about 300,000 distinct CDR3 sequences, roughly 85% of them found a single time. The top ten clonotypes cover about 0.11% of the sample.

The sequenced material came from CD8+ T cells from PBMCs. This chain is built from TRBV5-7 and TRBJ1-4, with no confidently assigned D gene. TRBV5-7 is designated an ORF whose function remains uncertain. The clonotype was recovered from a human donor with multiple sclerosis. This receptor has the CDR3 CASSLTATYEKLFF. The nucleotide sequence is TGTGCCAGCAGCTTGACAGCGACCTATGAAAAACTGTTTTTT.